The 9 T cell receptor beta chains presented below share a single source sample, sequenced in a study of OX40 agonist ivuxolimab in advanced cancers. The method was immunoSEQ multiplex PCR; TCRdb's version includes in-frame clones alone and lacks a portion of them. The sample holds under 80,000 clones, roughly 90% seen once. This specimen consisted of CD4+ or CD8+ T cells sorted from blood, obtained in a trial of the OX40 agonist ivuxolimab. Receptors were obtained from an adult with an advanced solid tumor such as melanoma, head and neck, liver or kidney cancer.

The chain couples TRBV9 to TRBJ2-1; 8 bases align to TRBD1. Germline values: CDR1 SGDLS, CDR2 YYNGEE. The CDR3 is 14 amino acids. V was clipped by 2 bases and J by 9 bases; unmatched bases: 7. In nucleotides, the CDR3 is TGTGCCAGCAGCGTCCAGACAGGGGTGGGTGAGCAGTTCTTC. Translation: CASSVQTGVGEQFF.

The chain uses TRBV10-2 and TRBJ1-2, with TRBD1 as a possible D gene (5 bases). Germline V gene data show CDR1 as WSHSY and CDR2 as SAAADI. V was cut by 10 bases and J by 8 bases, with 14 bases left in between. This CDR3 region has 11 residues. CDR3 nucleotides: TGCGCCACCCGCCAGGGTGAAGGCTACACCTTC. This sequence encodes CATRQGEGYTF.

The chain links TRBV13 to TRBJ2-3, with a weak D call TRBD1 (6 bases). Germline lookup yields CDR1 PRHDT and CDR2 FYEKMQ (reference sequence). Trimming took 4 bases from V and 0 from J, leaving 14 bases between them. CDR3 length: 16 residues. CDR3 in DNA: TGTGCCAGCAGCTACCGCGAAGGGGGTAGCACAGATACGCAGTATTTT. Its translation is CASSYREGGSTDTQYF.

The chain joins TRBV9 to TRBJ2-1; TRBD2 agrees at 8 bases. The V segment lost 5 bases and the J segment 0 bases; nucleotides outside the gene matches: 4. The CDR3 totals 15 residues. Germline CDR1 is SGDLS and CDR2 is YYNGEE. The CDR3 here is CASSAGGLSYNEQFF. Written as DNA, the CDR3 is TGTGCCAGCAGTGCGGGGGGCCTCTCCTACAATGAGCAGTTCTTC.

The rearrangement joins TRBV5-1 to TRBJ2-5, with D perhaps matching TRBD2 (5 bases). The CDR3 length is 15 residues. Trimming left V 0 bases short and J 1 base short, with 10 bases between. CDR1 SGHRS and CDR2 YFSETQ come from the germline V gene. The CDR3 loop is CASSLGTGGQETQYF. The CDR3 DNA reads TGCGCCAGCAGCTTGGGGACCGGAGGCCAAGAGACCCAGTACTTC. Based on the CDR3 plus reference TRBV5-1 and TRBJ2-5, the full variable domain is KAGVTQTPRYLIKTRGQQVTLSCSPISGHRSVSWYQQTPGQGLQFLFEYFSETQRNKGNFPGRFSGRQFSNSRSEMNVSTLELGDSALYLCASSLGTGGQETQYFGPGTRLLVL.

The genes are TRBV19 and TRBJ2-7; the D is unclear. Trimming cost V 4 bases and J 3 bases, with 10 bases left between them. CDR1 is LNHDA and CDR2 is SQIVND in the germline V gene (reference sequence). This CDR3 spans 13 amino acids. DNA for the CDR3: TGTGCCAGTAGTAGGAATTGGGACTACGAGCAGTACTTC. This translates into CASSRNWDYEQYF.

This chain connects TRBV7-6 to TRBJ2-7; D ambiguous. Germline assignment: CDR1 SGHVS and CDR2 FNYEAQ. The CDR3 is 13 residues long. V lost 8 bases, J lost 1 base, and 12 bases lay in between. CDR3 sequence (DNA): TGTGCCAGCGCCCCCCGGACGTCCTACGAGCAGTACTTC. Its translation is CASAPRTSYEQYF.

The CDR3: CASSLGTDYGNTIYF. The CDR3 coding sequence is TGTGCCAGCAGCTTAGGGACAGACTATGGAAACACCATATATTTT. The chain couples TRBV13 to TRBJ1-3; D might be TRBD1 (5 bases). Germline CDR1 is PRHDT and CDR2 is FYEKMQ (reference sequence). The length of the CDR3 is 15 residues. V was clipped by 0 bases and J by 3 bases, with 9 bases between them.

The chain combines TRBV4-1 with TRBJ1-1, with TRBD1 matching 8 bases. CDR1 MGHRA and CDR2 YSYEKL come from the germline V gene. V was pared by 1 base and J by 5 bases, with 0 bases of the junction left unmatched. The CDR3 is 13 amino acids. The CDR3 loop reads CASSQGQGTEAFF. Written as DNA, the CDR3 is TGCGCCAGCAGCCAAGGACAGGGGACTGAAGCTTTCTTT.